These 27 T cell receptor beta chains came from one sample sequenced in a study of cytomegalovirus exposure and HLA in healthy donors. Vbeta (60) and Jbeta (13) primers were used in the PCR. Clones were sequenced by immunoSEQ multiplex PCR, and TCRdb holds only the in-frame ones, with some missing. The sample records about 190,000 clones, roughly 74% being singletons. Sequenced input: PBMCs. The receptor source for this set is a woman in her twenties or thirties in good health and CMV-seropositive.

The sample holds one count of this clone. V is TRBV27 and J is TRBJ1-2, with D maybe TRBD1 (6 bases). With 6 bases removed from V and 8 bases from J, the gap between germline ends came to 22 bases. The germline V gene encodes CDR1 MNHEY and CDR2 SMNVEV (reference sequence). The length of the CDR3 is 15 residues. For the CDR3, the DNA is TGTGCCAGCAGATCGACAGGCACCCTCTTCTGGGGCTACACCTTC. Translating gives CASRSTGTLFWGYTF.

V gene TRBV6-5 combines with J gene TRBJ2-1, with TRBD2 identical over 10 bases. Germline CDR1 MNHEY, CDR2 SVGAGI. Trimming cost V 2 bases and J 14 bases; bases outside gene matches: 0. CDR3 length: 11 amino acids. The CDR3 DNA reads TGTGCCAGCAGTTACGGACTAGCGGAGTTCTTC. It codes for CASSYGLAEFF.

This chain connects TRBV30 to TRBJ1-3; TRBD1 might be the D (5 bases). The CDR3 spans 14 residues. V was clipped by 2 bases and J by 0 bases, with 8 bases between them. In germline, CDR1 is GTSNPN, CDR2 SVGIG (reference sequence). Here the CDR3 DNA reads TGTGCCTGGAGTCAAGACAGCTCTGGAAACACCATATATTTT. Encoded protein: CAWSQDSSGNTIYF.

A single count supports this clone. The chain has TRBV29-1 and TRBJ1-1; D is ambiguous. This CDR3 has 13 amino acids. Germline V CDR1 and CDR2: SQVTM, ANQGSEA. Trimming took off 3 bases at V and 0 bases at J, with 8 bases between the two ends. DNA for the CDR3: TGCAGCGTTGAGAGGCGGATGAACACTGAAGCTTTCTTT. Encoded protein: CSVERRMNTEAFF.

The J gene is TRBJ2-3, the V gene TRBV6-1; 7 bases match TRBD1. The CDR3 has 14 amino acids. V gave up 5 bases and J gave up 4 bases; unmatched junction bases: 6. Germline values: CDR1 MNHNS, CDR2 SASEGT. The CDR3 reads CASSLRQGSDTQYF. The CDR3 region has the DNA TGTGCCAGCAGTCTCCGACAGGGTTCAGATACGCAGTATTTT.

This clone was picked up one time. The chain uses TRBV4-1 and TRBJ2-5, with TRBD2 as a possible D gene (5 bases). Germline V gene sequence: CDR1 MGHRA, CDR2 YSYEKL. V lost 0 bases to trimming and J lost 3 bases, with 8 bases between them. The CDR3 loop spans 14 amino acids. CDR3 region: CASSQDPGKETQYF. The CDR3 nucleotides read TGCGCCAGCAGCCAAGATCCGGGGAAAGAGACCCAGTACTTC.

The chain carries TRBV2 and TRBJ1-5, with D unclear. V gave up 2 bases and J gave up 6 bases, with 11 bases separating them. Germline loops: CDR1 SNHLY, CDR2 FYNNEI. CDR3 length: 14 residues. CDR3 amino acids: CASSELVTGQPQHF. The DNA of the CDR3 is TGTGCCAGCAGTGAATTGGTGACGGGTCAGCCCCAGCATTTT.

V is TRBV6-1 and J is TRBJ2-7; TRBD2 aligns across 12 bases. The CDR3 is made up of 14 amino acids. From germline, CDR1 is MNHNS and CDR2 SASEGT. The V and J ends lost 7 bases and 6 bases, in that order; junction bases with no gene match: 7. CDR3 bases: TGTGCCAGCAACCCTAGCGGGAGGGCCTCCGAGCAGTACTTC. Residues: CASNPSGRASEQYF.

The chain is built from TRBV5-4 and TRBJ2-5, with no clear D. Trimming shortened V by 3 bases and J by 1 base, and 16 bases separated the two germline ends. Germline CDR1 is SGHNT and CDR2 is YYREEE (reference sequence). This CDR3 comprises 16 residues. CDR3 in amino acids: CASSSAGSSAQETQYF. In DNA form, the CDR3 reads TGTGCCAGCAGCTCCGCAGGCTCTTCAGCCCAAGAGACCCAGTACTTC.

J is TRBJ2-7 and V is TRBV7-2, with 10 nucleotides matching TRBD1. The J segment lost 3 bases and the V segment lost 6 bases, leaving 8 bases of the junction unmatched. Germline assignment: CDR1 SGHTA and CDR2 FQGNSA. The CDR3 is 15 amino acids. Here the CDR3 DNA reads TGTGCCAGCAGAAATCCGGGACAGGGGATCTACGAGCAGTACTTC. Its translation is CASRNPGQGIYEQYF.

Written as DNA, the CDR3 is TGCGCCAGCAGCTTCTTGCTAACCCACGGAGATACGCAGTATTTT. Translating gives CASSFLLTHGDTQYF. The rearrangement links TRBV5-1 to TRBJ2-3; D is undetermined. From germline, CDR1 is SGHRS and CDR2 YFSETQ. V dropped 2 bases and J dropped 5 bases, with 15 bases sitting between them. The CDR3 consists of 15 residues.

The rearrangement joins TRBV6-1 to TRBJ2-1; 9 nucleotides line up with TRBD1. This CDR3 is 16 amino acids long. V trimming: 4 bases; J trimming: 7 bases; junction bases outside the gene matches: 11. The germline V gene has CDR1 MNHNS and CDR2 SASEGT. CDR3 in DNA: TGTGCCAGCAGTGTGCAGACAGGGGGTCCCTCAAATGAGCAGTTCTTC. Translation: CASSVQTGGPSNEQFF.

The gene calls are TRBV6-1 and TRBJ2-5; 7 bases are a match to TRBD1. The germline CDR1 and CDR2 sequences are MNHNS and SASEGT. V trimming: 1 base; J trimming: 3 bases; junction bases outside the gene matches: 5. The CDR3 has 15 amino acids. Here the CDR3 reads CASSEVGTAKETQYF. The CDR3 nucleotides read TGTGCCAGCAGTGAAGTTGGGACAGCCAAAGAGACCCAGTACTTC.

The chain uses TRBV9 and TRBJ2-2; 7 positions match TRBD1. The junction had 6 bases not matched to a gene; V was cut back by 3 bases and J by 7 bases. Germline CDR1 and CDR2: SGDLS and YYNGEE. The CDR3 length is 14 residues. The CDR3 DNA reads as TGTGCCAGCAGCGAACAGGGGTTTGGCGGGGAGCTGTTTTTT. Protein sequence: CASSEQGFGGELFF.

The chain links TRBV4-1 to TRBJ1-2; D might be TRBD1 (5 bases). V was clipped by 2 bases and J by 4 bases, with 14 bases between them. Germline CDR1 is MGHRA and CDR2 is YSYEKL. This CDR3 is built from 15 residues. CDR3 DNA sequence: TGCGCCAGCAGCCAAACCGAAAGGGGCGTCTATGGCTACACCTTC. Translated, it gives CASSQTERGVYGYTF.

In its sample, this clone was seen a few times. The chain joins TRBV6-1 to TRBJ1-3, with a weak D call TRBD1 (5 bases). Germline V gene lookup returns CDR1 MNHNS and CDR2 SASEGT. Between the trimmed V and J ends, which lost 11 bases and 2 bases, there was a span of 13 bases. The CDR3 contains 13 residues. The CDR3 coding sequence is TGTGCCGGAGGGGAGGGTGCTGGAAACACCATATATTTT. Translation gives CAGGEGAGNTIYF.

CDR3 in amino acids: CASSPSTANTEAFF. The CDR3 DNA reads as TGCGCCAGCAGCCCATCGACAGCGAACACTGAAGCTTTCTTT. This chain uses TRBV5-1 with TRBJ1-1; D might be TRBD1 (5 bases). The CDR3 spans 14 residues. V gave up 4 bases and J gave up 1 base, with 11 bases separating them. Germline loops: CDR1 SGHRS, CDR2 YFSETQ. Full variable domain (remainder filled in from reference TRBV5-1 and TRBJ1-1): KAGVTQTPRYLIKTRGQQVTLSCSPISGHRSVSWYQQTPGQGLQFLFEYFSETQRNKGNFPGRFSGRQFSNSRSEMNVSTLELGDSALYLCASSPSTANTEAFFGQGTRLTVV.

The chain couples TRBV6-5 to TRBJ2-5; D is perhaps TRBD2 (6 bases). CDR1 and CDR2 from the germline V gene are MNHEY and SVGAGI. CDR3 length: 15 amino acids. V lost 2 bases to trimming and J lost 2 bases, with 12 bases between them. CDR3 amino acids: CASSYGRGPQETQYF. CDR3 DNA: TGTGCCAGCAGTTACGGGCGGGGTCCTCAAGAGACCCAGTACTTC.

The chain recombines TRBV4-1 with TRBJ1-1, with a weak D call TRBD1 (5 bases). Germline CDR1 reads MGHRA; CDR2 reads YSYEKL. The CDR3 spans 15 residues. Trimming pared 2 bases from V and 2 bases from J, leaving 12 bases between. The CDR3 here is CASSQSGAGNTEAFF. The DNA for the CDR3 is TGCGCCAGCAGCCAAAGTGGGGCAGGCAACACTGAAGCTTTCTTT.

This sequence joins TRBV21-1 and TRBJ1-2; the table's D gene call, TRBD1, was not cross checked with the DNA. TRBV21-1 is a pseudogene locus. The CDR3 loop spans 14 amino acids. The CDR3 region has the DNA TGTGCCAGCAGCAAAGGGGACAGGGCCTATGGCTACACCTTC. As protein: CASSKGDRAYGYTF.

The V call is TRBV6-5, the J call TRBJ2-5; 11 bases line up with TRBD2. CDR3 length: 16 amino acids. J gave up 1 base and V 2 bases, and 3 bases lay outside the gene matches. The V gene's germline CDR1 is MNHEY and CDR2 SVGAGI. CDR3: CASSYLSGGAQETQYF. The CDR3 nucleotides read TGTGCCAGCAGTTACCTTAGCGGGGGGGCCCAAGAGACCCAGTACTTC.

This chain uses TRBV5-1 with TRBJ2-2; the match to TRBD1 covers 7 bases. Germline CDR1 and CDR2: SGHRS and YFSETQ. CDR3 length equals 16 residues. The ends lost 1 base at V and 3 bases at J; junction bases unmatched: 6. CDR3 in amino acids: CASSLKRGLDTGELFF. CDR3 nucleotide sequence: TGCGCCAGCAGCTTGAAGAGGGGGCTGGACACCGGGGAGCTGTTTTTT. The whole variable domain, filled in from reference TRBV5-1 and TRBJ2-2, reads KAGVTQTPRYLIKTRGQQVTLSCSPISGHRSVSWYQQTPGQGLQFLFEYFSETQRNKGNFPGRFSGRQFSNSRSEMNVSTLELGDSALYLCASSLKRGLDTGELFFGEGSRLTVL.

In its sample, this clone was seen a few times. The chain employs TRBV21-1 and TRBJ2-3; the D call TRBD2 from the table was never checked on the DNA. TRBV21-1 is tagged as a pseudogene. The CDR3 is made up of 17 amino acids. The CDR3 region has the DNA TGTGCCAGCAGCAAAGTAGGAACTAGCGGGAGCACAGATACGCAGTATTTT. Residues: CASSKVGTSGSTDTQYF.

This clone has just one count. This chain connects TRBV4-3 to TRBJ2-1; D is perhaps TRBD1 (6 bases). Germline-derived CDR1 and CDR2 are LGHNA and YSLEER. This CDR3 is built from 16 residues. With 5 bases removed from V and 2 bases from J, the gap between germline ends came to 16 bases. This CDR3 is CASSLSSRGAYNEQFF. In DNA form, the CDR3 reads TGCGCCAGCAGCTTAAGTTCCAGGGGCGCCTACAATGAGCAGTTCTTC.

V and J are TRBV28 and TRBJ2-7, with TRBD2 matching over 7 bases. V was clipped by 7 bases and J by 2 bases; unmatched bases: 11. The CDR3 runs to 15 residues. Germline loops: CDR1 MDHEN, CDR2 SYDVKM. The CDR3 is CASTLGSSGAYEQYF. CDR3 nucleotide sequence: TGTGCCAGCACCCTCGGTTCTAGCGGAGCCTACGAGCAGTACTTC.

The DNA for the CDR3 is TGTGCCAGCAGCGTCAGGACTAGCGGGGAGGAGACCCAGTACTTC. Translation gives CASSVRTSGEETQYF. The chain uses TRBV11-2 and TRBJ2-5, with TRBD2 matching 12 bases. CDR1 is SGHAT, CDR2 FQNNGV, per germline. V shed 5 bases and J 5 bases; nucleotides not matched to a gene: 6. The CDR3 runs to 15 residues.

This clone has more than one count but fewer than ten. The V and J genes are TRBV12-5 and TRBJ1-1, with D possibly TRBD1 on 5 matching bases. Germline V lookup: CDR1 LGHNT, CDR2 FRNRAP. The CDR3 consists of 14 residues. V lost 3 bases and J lost 3, with 11 bases in between. In nucleotides, the CDR3 is TGTGCTAGTGGTTTTTGGCTCAGGGACACTGAAGCTTTCTTT. Protein sequence: CASGFWLRDTEAFF. The full variable domain, rest sourced from reference TRBV12-5 and TRBJ1-1, is DARVTQTPRHKVTEMGQEVTMRCQPILGHNTVFWYRQTMMQGLELLAYFRNRAPLDDSGMPKDRFSAEMPDATLATLKIQPSEPRDSAVYFCASGFWLRDTEAFFGQGTRLTVV.